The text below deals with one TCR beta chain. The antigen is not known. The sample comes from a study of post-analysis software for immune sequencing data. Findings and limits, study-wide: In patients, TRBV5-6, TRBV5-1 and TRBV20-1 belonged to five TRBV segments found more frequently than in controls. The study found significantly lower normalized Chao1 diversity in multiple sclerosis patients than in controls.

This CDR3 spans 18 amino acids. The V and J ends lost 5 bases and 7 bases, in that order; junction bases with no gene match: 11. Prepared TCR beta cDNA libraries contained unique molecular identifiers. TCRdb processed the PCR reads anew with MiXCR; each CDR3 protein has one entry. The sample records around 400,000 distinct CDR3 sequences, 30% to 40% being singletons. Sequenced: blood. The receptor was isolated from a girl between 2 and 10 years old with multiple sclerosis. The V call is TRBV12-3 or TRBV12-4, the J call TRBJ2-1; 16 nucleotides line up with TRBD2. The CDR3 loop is CASSDPGLAGGRENEQFF. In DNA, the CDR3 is TGTGCCAGCAGTGATCCGGGACTAGCGGGGGGGAGGGAAAATGAGCAGTTCTTC.